Sequencing of this T cell receptor (beta chain) was carried out in a study of cytomegalovirus exposure and HLA in healthy donors. Study context: The Caucasian-associated ancestry cluster held roughly 81% of roughly 400 genotyped donors.

Amplification used 60 Vbeta primers and 13 Jbeta primers. Only in-frame clones appear in the TCRdb table, and some are missing; sequencing was by immunoSEQ multiplex PCR. This sample yields about 190,000 clones, of which 75% to 85% are seen a single time; roughly 14% belongs to the top ten. The germline V gene has CDR1 MNHNY and CDR2 SVGAGI (reference sequence). V was clipped by 4 bases and J by 4 bases, with 7 bases between them. The CDR3 contains 12 residues. This clone was found once. Its matching antigen is unknown. General study findings and limits: Among the most significant clusters, several appeared linked to common viral pathogens in a later analysis. A previous analysis found most TCR beta V segments productive roughly 90% or roughly 30% of the time.

This sequence was found in a woman aged 25 to 39 in good health and CMV-seropositive. The sequenced sample was PBMCs. The V gene is TRBV6-6, the J gene TRBJ1-2; D is possibly TRBD1 (6 bases). DNA of the CDR3: TGTGCCAGCAGTTCGGACAGCTATGGCTACACCTTC. Residues: CASSSDSYGYTF.